Given below is one T cell receptor (beta chain) in context. Its antigen is unknown. Using immunoSEQ multiplex PCR, the repertoire was profiled, and TCRdb retains in-frame clones only, with some absent. The sample holds roughly 410,000 clones, roughly 85% seen once. This entry comes from a study of Ad26.COV2.S vaccination and SARS-CoV-2 variants. About the study: Donor got 5x10^10 or 1x10^11 viral particles of Ad26.COV2.S.

General observations from the study: With respect to non-spike TCR breadth, vaccine and placebo recipients were similar.

Treatment of the sample: 19 received Ad26.COV2.S at low or high dose, single or two shots; 5 received placebo; per-sample allocation not given. Specimens were obtained on day 63 following the first vaccine or placebo injection. The CDR3 covers 11 residues. The V gene's germline CDR1 is MDHEN and CDR2 SYDVKM. The V gene is TRBV28, the J gene TRBJ1-5, with 7 nucleotides matching TRBD1. The receptor comes from a person aged 18 to 65 who received the Ad26.COV2.S COVID-19 vaccine or a placebo. The sequenced sample was peripheral blood, obtained in a trial of Ad26.COV2.S vaccine versus placebo. The CDR3: CAAGGNQPQHF. The CDR3 DNA reads as TGTGCGGCAGGGGGGAATCAGCCCCAGCATTTT.